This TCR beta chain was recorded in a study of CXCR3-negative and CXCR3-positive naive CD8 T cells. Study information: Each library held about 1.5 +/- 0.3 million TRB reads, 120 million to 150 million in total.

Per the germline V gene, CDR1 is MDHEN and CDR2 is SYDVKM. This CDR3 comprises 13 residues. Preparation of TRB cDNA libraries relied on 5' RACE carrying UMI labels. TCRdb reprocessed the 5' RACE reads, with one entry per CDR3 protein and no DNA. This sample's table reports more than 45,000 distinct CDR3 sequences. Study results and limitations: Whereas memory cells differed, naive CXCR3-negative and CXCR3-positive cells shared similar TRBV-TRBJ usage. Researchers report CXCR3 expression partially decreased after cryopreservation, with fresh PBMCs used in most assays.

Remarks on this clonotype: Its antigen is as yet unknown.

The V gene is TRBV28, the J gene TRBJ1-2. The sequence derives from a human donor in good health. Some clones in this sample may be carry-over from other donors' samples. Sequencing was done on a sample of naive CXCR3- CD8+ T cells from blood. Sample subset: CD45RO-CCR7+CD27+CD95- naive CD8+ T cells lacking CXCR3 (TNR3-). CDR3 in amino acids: CASSFRQGDGYTF.